Listed here is a single TCR beta chain. Assay used: immunoSEQ multiplex PCR; TCRdb lists only in-frame clones, some missing. The repertoire holds around 140,000 clones, with 80% as singletons. CDR1 is MGHRA, CDR2 YSYEKL, per germline. Trimming took off 0 bases at V and 8 bases at J, with 19 bases between the two ends. The CDR3 is 17 amino acids. This record comes from a study of blood T cell repertoires in COVID-19. Study in general: In each case, the material was cDNA or gDNA derived from T cells, B-cell-depleted T cells, or PBMCs.

The specimen was peripheral blood. The clonotype originates from a man aged 65 to 85 who had recovered from COVID-19. This chain connects TRBV4-1 to TRBJ1-4, with D possibly TRBD1 on 6 matching bases. The CDR3 protein is CASSQDPPGGAAEKLFF. The CDR3 DNA reads as TGCGCCAGCAGCCAAGATCCCCCGGGGGGGGCTGCGGAAAAACTGTTTTTT.